This T cell receptor beta chain was found in a study of Ad26.COV2.S vaccination and SARS-CoV-2 variants. Background on the study: Participant was drawn from the COV1001 Ad26.COV2.S trial arm. Into the muscle, Ad26.COV2.S was dosed once or twice, 56 days apart.

Assay used: immunoSEQ multiplex PCR; TCRdb lists only in-frame clones, some missing. The data contain around 400,000 clones, approximately 92% of them singletons. Germline V gives CDR1 LNHDA, CDR2 SQIVND (reference sequence). After removal of 5 bases from V and 4 bases from J, the junction contained 5 bases not matched to a gene. The length of the CDR3 is 14 residues. Treatment meaning: around 19 received Ad26.COV2.S at low or high dose, single or two shots; about five received placebo; per-sample allocation not given. Samples came from day 63 after the first vaccine or placebo injection. The sample came from a Boston adult aged 18-55 years.

The TCR sequence derives from a person aged 18-60 years who received the Ad26.COV2.S COVID-19 vaccine or a placebo. Material: peripheral blood, obtained in a trial of Ad26.COV2.S vaccine versus placebo. The chain couples TRBV19 to TRBJ2-7; 10 nucleotides line up with TRBD1. The CDR3 loop reads CASSPRDRGYEQYF. The CDR3 DNA sequence: TGTGCCAGTAGTCCCCGGGACAGGGGATACGAGCAGTACTTC. The variable domain in full, completed from reference TRBV19 and TRBJ2-7, reads DGGITQSPKYLFRKEGQNVTLSCEQNLNHDAMYWYRQDPGQGLRLIYYSQIVNDFQKGDIAEGYSVSREKKESFPLTVTSAQKNPTAFYLCASSPRDRGYEQYFGPGTRLTVT.